The 3 T cell receptor beta chains below all came from one sample that was sequenced in a study of T cell responses to AZD1222 COVID-19 vaccine. The assay was immunoSEQ multiplex PCR, and TCRdb's table has in-frame clones only and misses some. The table includes some 130,000 clones, 84% detected once. The starting material was peripheral blood, obtained on day 0 of AZD1222 vaccination. The receptors come from an adult in good health.

The rearrangement links TRBV7-2 to TRBJ1-4; D call uncertain. The length of the CDR3 is 15 residues. V was cut by 1 base and J by 2 bases, with 8 bases left in between. Germline V CDR1 and CDR2: SGHTA, FQGNSA. The CDR3 region has the DNA TGTGCCAGCAGCTTAGGGTCGACGACTAATGAAAAACTGTTTTTT. Protein sequence: CASSLGSTTNEKLFF.

This rearrangement joins TRBV5-5 to TRBJ2-7; D may correspond to TRBD1 or TRBD2 (5 bases each). CDR3 length equals 15 residues. Germline lookup yields CDR1 SGHKS and CDR2 YYEKEE (reference sequence). V dropped 0 bases and J dropped 0 bases, with 10 bases sitting between them. This CDR3 is CASSLEGTASYEQYF. The CDR3 region has the DNA TGTGCCAGCAGCTTGGAGGGGACCGCCTCCTACGAGCAGTACTTC. The full variable domain, with the rest looked up from reference TRBV5-5 and TRBJ2-7, is DAGVTQSPTHLIKTRGQQVTLRCSPISGHKSVSWYQQVLGQGPQFIFQYYEKEERGRGNFPDRFSARQFPNYSSELNVNALLLGDSALYLCASSLEGTASYEQYFGPGTRLTVT.

In its sample, this clone was seen a few times. The chain employs TRBV5-4 and TRBJ1-5; D is uncertain. V was shortened by 1 base and J by 3 bases, with 8 bases between the two germline ends. CDR1 and CDR2 (germline): SGHNT, YYREEE (reference sequence). The CDR3 is 14 residues long. The CDR3 bases are TGTGCCAGCAGCTTGTGGGGTAACAATCAGCCCCAGCATTTT. It specifies CASSLWGNNQPQHF. The variable domain in full, with the rest retrieved from reference TRBV5-4 and TRBJ1-5, is ETGVTQSPTHLIKTRGQQVTLRCSSQSGHNTVSWYQQALGQGPQFIFQYYREEENGRGNFPPRFSGLQFPNYSSELNVNALELDDSALYLCASSLWGNNQPQHFGDGTRLSIL.